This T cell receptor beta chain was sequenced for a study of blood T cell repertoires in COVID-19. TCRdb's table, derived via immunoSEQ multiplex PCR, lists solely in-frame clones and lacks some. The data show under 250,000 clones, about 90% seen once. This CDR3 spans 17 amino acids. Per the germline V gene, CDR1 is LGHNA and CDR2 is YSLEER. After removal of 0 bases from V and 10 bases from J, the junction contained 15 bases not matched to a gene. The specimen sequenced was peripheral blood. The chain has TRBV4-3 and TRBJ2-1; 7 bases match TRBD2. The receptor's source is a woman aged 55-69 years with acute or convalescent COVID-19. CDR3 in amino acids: CASSQDTAGRPGLEQFF. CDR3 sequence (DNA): TGCGCCAGCAGCCAAGATACGGCCGGGAGGCCCGGTCTCGAGCAGTTCTTC.